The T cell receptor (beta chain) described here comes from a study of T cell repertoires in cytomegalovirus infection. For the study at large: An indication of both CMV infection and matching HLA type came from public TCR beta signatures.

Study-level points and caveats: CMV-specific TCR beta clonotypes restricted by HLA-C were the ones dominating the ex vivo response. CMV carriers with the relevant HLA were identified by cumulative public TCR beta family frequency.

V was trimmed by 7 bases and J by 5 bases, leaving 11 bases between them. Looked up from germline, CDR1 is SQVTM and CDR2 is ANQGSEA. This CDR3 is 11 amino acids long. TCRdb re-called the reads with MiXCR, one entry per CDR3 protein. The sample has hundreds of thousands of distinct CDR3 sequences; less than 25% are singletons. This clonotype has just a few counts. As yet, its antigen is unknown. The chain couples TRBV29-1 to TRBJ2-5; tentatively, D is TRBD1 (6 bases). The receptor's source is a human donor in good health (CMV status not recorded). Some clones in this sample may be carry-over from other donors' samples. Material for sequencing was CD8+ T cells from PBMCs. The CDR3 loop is CSGGTIETQYF. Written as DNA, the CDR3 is TGCAGCGGAGGGACAATCGAGACCCAGTACTTC.